These T cell receptor beta chains were read from a single sample in a study of TIL therapy for anti-PD-1-resistant metastatic lung cancer. Sequencing used immunoSEQ multiplex PCR; TCRdb keeps in-frame clones, though not all of them. The table has about 59,000 clones, around four fifths seen once; the top ten hold 1.8%. This sample comprised blood, obtained at baseline. These receptors were taken from a person aged 25-80 years with non-small cell lung cancer. The CDR3 runs from the conserved cysteine through the conserved F or W. Each record gives: D gene, V gene, clone size, J gene, CDR3 DNA, CDR3 protein. The D gene is left open where the match is weak. Size is omitted from some rows. Given values are once, few, many or a class for expanded clones.

-	TRBV11-2	-	TRBJ2-7	TGTGCCAGCAGCTTAGTGCAGGGAACAGGCGAGCAGTACTTC	CASSLVQGTGEQYF
-	TRBV4-1	-	TRBJ1-2	TGCGCCAGCTCACCGGGGGAAAAAATAGGGTATGGCTACACCTTC	CASSPGEKIGYGYTF
TRBD1	TRBV18	few	TRBJ1-2	TGTGCCAGCTCACTACAGGGGGACTATGGCTACACCTTC	CASSLQGDYGYTF
-	TRBV4-3	-	TRBJ2-7	TGCGCCAGCAGCCAAGTCAGGGTCGGCTACGAGCAGTACTTC	CASSQVRVGYEQYF
-	TRBV10-3	few	TRBJ1-5	TGTGCCATCAGTGAGCGGATGAAGGGTCAGCCCCAGCATTTT	CAISERMKGQPQHF
-	TRBV7-3	-	TRBJ2-1	TGTGCCAGCAGCTTAAATTACAATGAGCAGTTCTTC	CASSLNYNEQFF
-	TRBV29-1	-	TRBJ2-3	TGCAGCGTTGATGAGGGCTACACAGATACGCAGTATTTT	CSVDEGYTDTQYF
TRBD1	TRBV7-9	-	TRBJ2-1	TGTGCCAGCAGCTTCCTCGGGACAGAGTACAATGAGCAGTTCTTC	CASSFLGTEYNEQFF
-	TRBV30	few	TRBJ1-1	TGTGCCTGGAGTCCCAGGGGACTGGAAGCTTTCTTT	CAWSPRGLEAFF
TRBD1	TRBV5-1	-	TRBJ2-3	TGCGCCAGCAGCCCCCGGGACAGGGTGGCGGAAAGGCATACGCAGTATTTT	CASSPRDRVAERHTQYF
-	TRBV5-4	once	TRBJ2-7	TGTGCCAGCAGCTTGGGACAGGCCCTATCCTACGAGCAGTACTTC	CASSLGQALSYEQYF
TRBD1	TRBV18	-	TRBJ2-7	TGTGCCAGCTCACCCCCGGGACAGGGGACCTACGAGCAGTACTTC	CASSPPGQGTYEQYF
-	TRBV7-2	-	TRBJ1-2	TGTGCCAGCAGCTTAGCGGGCGGCGTTGGGTATGGCTACACCTTC	CASSLAGGVGYGYTF
TRBD1	TRBV30	-	TRBJ1-5	TGTGCCTGGGCCGAGGACAGGAATCAGCCCCAGCATTTT	CAWAEDRNQPQHF
-	TRBV7-9	-	TRBJ2-1	TGTGCCAGCAGCTTAGAGGGAGCTTACAATGAGCAGTTCTTC	CASSLEGAYNEQFF
TRBD2	TRBV2	-	TRBJ2-3	TGTGCCAGCACAGCTAGCGGGTGGCTCACAGATACGCAGTATTTT	CASTASGWLTDTQYF
-	TRBV19	once	TRBJ1-2	TGTGCCAGTAGTATCCAGGGTAACTATGGCTACACCTTC	CASSIQGNYGYTF
-	TRBV29-1	once	TRBJ2-2	TGCAGCGTTGGGCTAGCCAGCACCGGGGAGCTGTTTTTT	CSVGLASTGELFF
-	TRBV7-7	-	TRBJ2-3	TGTGCTAGCAGCCTCCTCGGGGACACAGATACGCAGTATTTT	CASSLLGDTDTQYF
TRBD1	TRBV27	-	TRBJ1-2	TGTGCCAGCAGTACGCAGGGGGGCAGGTATGGCTACACCTTC	CASSTQGGRYGYTF
-	TRBV7-9	-	TRBJ2-3	TGTGCCAGCAGTCCCGACAGGTGGGAAGATACGCAGTATTTT	CASSPDRWEDTQYF
-	TRBV7-2	-	TRBJ2-3	TGTGCCAGCAGCCCACTAGGGGACGGTGGCACAGATACGCAGTATTTT	CASSPLGDGGTDTQYF
-	TRBV6-5	-	TRBJ2-7	TGTGCCAGCAGTTACTCGCGTGGGGAGACATCCGCCATCTTC	CASSYSRGETSAIF
-	TRBV11-1	-	TRBJ2-5	TGTGCCAGCAGCCAACAGGGAGAGACCCAGTACTTC	CASSQQGETQYF
-	TRBV19	few	TRBJ1-5	TGTGCCAGTAGTATGCGGACAGAATATAGCAATCAGCCCCAGCATTTT	CASSMRTEYSNQPQHF
TRBD2	TRBV19	-	TRBJ2-7	TGTGCCAGCAAAGAGCGGGGCCCCTACGAGCAGTACTTC	CASKERGPYEQYF
-	TRBV5-5	-	TRBJ2-2	TGTGCCAGCAGCCGGATGGACATGTCGAACACCGGGGAGCTGTTTTTT	CASSRMDMSNTGELFF
-	TRBV19	-	TRBJ2-5	TGTGCCAGTAGGATGACTGGAGAAAAGACCCAGTACTTC	CASRMTGEKTQYF
-	TRBV29-1	-	TRBJ2-2	TGCAGCGTTGAATTTTCGGGGGCCACCGGGGAGCTGTTTTTT	CSVEFSGATGELFF
TRBD2	TRBV10-3	-	TRBJ2-1	TGTGCCATCAGTGTTAATTCAGCGGGAGCACCCCCCCATGAGCAGTTCTTC	CAISVNSAGAPPHEQFF
-	TRBV6-1	-	TRBJ2-7	TGTGCCAGCAAGGCGGGATCCTACGAGCAGTACTTC	CASKAGSYEQYF
-	TRBV7-9	once	TRBJ2-1	TGTGCCAGCAGCTTATTTGGGGGCAATTGGAATGAGCAGTTCTTC	CASSLFGGNWNEQFF
TRBD1	TRBV27	-	TRBJ1-4	TGTGCCAGCAGTTCCTACAGGGGAAGGGAAGAAAAACTGTTTTTT	CASSSYRGREEKLFF
-	TRBV4-2	-	TRBJ2-7	TGTGCCAGCAGCCAAGAGGTAAGACAGATCTACGAGCAGTACTTC	CASSQEVRQIYEQYF
-	TRBV19	-	TRBJ1-5	TGTGCCAGTAGTACCAGGGACTACAATCAGCCCCAGCATTTT	CASSTRDYNQPQHF
-	TRBV9	-	TRBJ2-5	TGTGCCAGCAGCATAAGAGGACAGTATAAAGAGACCCAGTACTTC	CASSIRGQYKETQYF
-	TRBV7-9	few	TRBJ2-7	TGTGCCAGCAGCTTAGCCACGTCCTACGAGCAGTACTTC	CASSLATSYEQYF
-	TRBV11-1	-	TRBJ2-5	TGTGCCAGCAGGACCGGAGCCCGGGGGAAAGAGACCCAGTACTTC	CASRTGARGKETQYF
-	TRBV12-5	-	TRBJ2-2	TGTGCTAGTGGTTCACGCGGACCCTCCGGGGAGCTGTTTTTT	CASGSRGPSGELFF
-	TRBV6-1	-	TRBJ1-1	TGTGCCAGCAGTGAATCCCGGGACACTGAAGCTTTCTTT	CASSESRDTEAFF
-	TRBV7-2	-	TRBJ2-7	TGTGCCAGCAGCCTCTTCGGGTCCTACGAGCAGTACTTC	CASSLFGSYEQYF
TRBD2	TRBV4-1	-	TRBJ2-7	TGCGCCAGCAGCCAGGGACTAGAACCCCTCTACGAGCAGTACTTC	CASSQGLEPLYEQYF
-	TRBV7-8	-	TRBJ2-1	TGTGCCAGCAGCCCACCGGGGGCCGACAATGAGCAGTTCTTC	CASSPPGADNEQFF
TRBD1	TRBV11-2	-	TRBJ2-7	TGTGCCAGCACACCCGGGACAGGGTCCTACGAGCAGTACTTC	CASTPGTGSYEQYF
TRBD1	TRBV7-8	-	TRBJ1-2	TGTGCCAGCAGCGCGGGACAGACTTTTAACTATGGCTACACCTTC	CASSAGQTFNYGYTF
TRBD1	TRBV9	-	TRBJ1-2	TGTGCCAGCAGCGCGCTCCCGGGACAGACTAACTATGGCTACACCTTC	CASSALPGQTNYGYTF
-	TRBV10-1	few	TRBJ1-5	TGCGCCAGCAAAAAGACGGAGCTTAGCAATCAGCCCCAGCATTTT	CASKKTELSNQPQHF
TRBD2	TRBV5-1	-	TRBJ2-3	TGCGCCAGCAGCTTGGAGTCCGGTTCGGGGGGGCACACAGATACGCAGTATTTT	CASSLESGSGGHTDTQYF
-	TRBV19	few	TRBJ1-5	TGTGCCAGTAAGATCAGGGGTAATCAGCCCCAGCATTTT	CASKIRGNQPQHF